The sequence of this T cell receptor (beta chain) was determined in a study of spatial heterogeneity in lung cancer. As for the study in general: The count of detected beta-chain sequences consistently exceeded that of alpha-chain sequences.

Time point of the sample: sample taken at primary tumor resection. All TCR cDNA molecules were individually tagged with a unique molecular identifier. In TCRdb, the 5' RACE reads were re-called with MiXCR into one record per CDR3 protein. The sample lists approximately 15,000 distinct CDR3 sequences; 3.6% were seen once. Losses at the gene ends were 4 bases for V and 3 bases for J; bases not matched to a gene: 8. This CDR3 is 15 amino acids long. Germline lookup yields CDR1 SGDLS and CDR2 YYNGEE. The table lists this clonotype with many counts. The library was designed around alpha chains, so this beta chain is a stray read whose abundance carries little weight.

The sequence came from a male donor with early-stage non-small cell lung cancer. The specimen comprised normal lung tissue next to the tumor, sampled at surgery. This chain uses TRBV9 with TRBJ2-3, with 7 bases that match TRBD2. The CDR3 coding sequence is TGTGCCAGCAGCAAGACACCCGGGAGGACAGATACGCAGTATTTT. Protein product: CASSKTPGRTDTQYF.